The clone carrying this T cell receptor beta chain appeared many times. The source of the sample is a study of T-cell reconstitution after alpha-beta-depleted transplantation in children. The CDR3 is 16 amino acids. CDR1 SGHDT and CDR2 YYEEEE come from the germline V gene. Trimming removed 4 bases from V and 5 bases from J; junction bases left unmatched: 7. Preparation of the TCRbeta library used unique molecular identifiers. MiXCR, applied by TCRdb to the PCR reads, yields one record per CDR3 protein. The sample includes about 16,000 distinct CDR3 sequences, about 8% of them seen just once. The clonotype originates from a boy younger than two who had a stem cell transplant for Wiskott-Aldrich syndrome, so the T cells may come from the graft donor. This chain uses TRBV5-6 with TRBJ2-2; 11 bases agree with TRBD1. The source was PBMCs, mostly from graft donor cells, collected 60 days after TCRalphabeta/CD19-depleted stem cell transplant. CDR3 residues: CASSLGQGALTGELFF. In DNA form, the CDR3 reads TGTGCCAGCAGCCTTGGACAGGGGGCGCTAACCGGGGAGCTGTTTTTT.